This TCR beta chain is drawn from a study of radiotherapy plus CTLA-4 blockade in lung cancer. Study overall: Objective responses were seen in 18% of patients, disease control in 31%.

Method: immunoSEQ multiplex PCR; TCRdb's copy keeps in-frame clones and lacks some. The sample contains tens of thousands of clones, 70% to 85% of which appear only once. Study results and limitations: With interferon-beta, early dynamics of blood T cell clones were reported to best predict response. Tumor-origin TCR clones grew in blood after radiotherapy plus ipilimumab.

This CDR3 is 15 amino acids long. Germline-derived CDR1 and CDR2 are MGHRA and YSYEKL. The V and J ends lost 0 bases and 8 bases respectively, with 14 bases between them. Details on this clone: The antigen remains unidentified.

This TCR was recovered from a human donor with non-small cell lung cancer who had a partial response to radiotherapy plus ipilimumab. The sequenced sample was peripheral blood, obtained from a patient treated with radiotherapy plus ipilimumab. The genes are TRBV4-1 and TRBJ2-1, with D possibly being TRBD2 (7 bases). This chain's CDR3 is CASSQEGGGSDEQFF. CDR3 DNA: TGCGCCAGCAGCCAAGAAGGGGGGGGCAGCGATGAGCAGTTCTTC.